Listed here are 13 T cell receptor beta chains from one sample, sequenced in a study of response to subunit inactivated influenza vaccine (dated by TCRdb to the late 2010s). The library was built by means of RT-PCR. TCRdb names Illumina HiSeq 2500 as the instrument used. TCRdb's own reprocessing of the public reads used fastp at Q25 and MiXCR and kept productive beta chains. Every CDR3 protein is listed once, alongside the most common genes and DNA of its rows. Across this sample there are 500,000 to 750,000 distinct CDR3 sequences, with 13% to 15% seen only once. Around 10% of the sample goes to the ten largest clones. Sequencing was performed on PBMCs from blood, taken 12 days after vaccination. These receptors were obtained from a man aged 45-65 years who received an inactivated influenza vaccine. Donor details come from another sample of the same person, matched by shared clones.

In its sample, this clonotype was seen a few times. V is TRBV5-1 and J is TRBJ2-7; no clear D gene. CDR3 length equals 14 residues. V dropped 1 base and J dropped 3 bases, with 11 bases sitting between them. CDR1 and CDR2 (germline): SGHRS, YFSETQ. CDR3 DNA sequence: TGCGCCAGCAGCTTGCCCCCAAAGGACTACGAGCAGTACTTC. Protein product: CASSLPPKDYEQYF.

V usage is TRBV7-2 and J usage is TRBJ2-7; D gene unclear. CDR3 size: 14 residues. The germline CDR1 and CDR2 sequences are SGHTA and FQGNSA. The V gene lost 1 base and the J gene lost 3 bases, with 10 bases spanning the gap. CDR3 loop: CASSLEHTYYEQYF. The CDR3 bases are TGTGCCAGCAGCTTAGAGCACACTTACTACGAGCAGTACTTC. The complete variable domain, with remaining parts taken from reference TRBV7-2 and TRBJ2-7, reads GAGVSQSPSNKVTEKGKDVELRCDPISGHTALYWYRQSLGQGLEFLIYFQGNSAPDKSGLPSDRFSAERTGGSVSTLTIQRTQQEDSAVYLCASSLEHTYYEQYFGPGTRLTVT.

This clonotype occurred a few times. V and J are TRBV25-1 and TRBJ2-7; TRBD1 is a possible D gene (6 bases). The CDR3 consists of 15 residues. Germline CDR1 and CDR2: MGHDK and SYGVNS. V dropped 4 bases and J dropped 6 bases, with 19 bases sitting between them. The CDR3 sequence: CASSALPGQSGEQYF. The CDR3 nucleotides are TGTGCCAGCAGTGCCCTCCCGGGACAATCGGGCGAGCAGTACTTC.

The V call is TRBV7-8, the J call TRBJ2-1; D is perhaps TRBD1 or TRBD2 (7 bases each). CDR1 and CDR2 from the germline V gene are SGHVS and FQNEAQ. V was shortened by 5 bases and J by 9 bases, with 23 bases between the two germline ends. The CDR3 has 16 residues. CDR3 sequence (DNA): TGTGCCAGCAGCCCAGGGGGGGGGAGGGCCTCGGGTGAGCAGTTCTTC. Protein product: CASSPGGGRASGEQFF.

The CDR3 protein is CSARRGQADYGYTF. The CDR3 DNA follows: TGCAGTGCTAGAAGGGGACAGGCGGACTATGGCTACACCTTC. The chain is built from TRBV20-1 and TRBJ1-2; TRBD1 matches at 8 bases. This CDR3 comprises 14 residues. Unmatched junction bases numbered 5, after V lost 2 bases and J lost 3 bases. Looked up from germline, CDR1 is DFQATT and CDR2 is SNEGSKA (reference sequence).

The chain joins TRBV9 to TRBJ2-7, with 9 bases fitting TRBD1. Germline V gene sequence: CDR1 SGDLS, CDR2 YYNGEE. V shed 3 bases, J shed 3 bases, and the junction held 4 bases outside the gene matches. This CDR3 is 14 amino acids long. Here the CDR3 DNA reads TGTGCCAGCAGCGCAGGGACAGGGATCTACGAGCAGTACTTC. Its translation is CASSAGTGIYEQYF.

CDR3 nucleotides: TGTGCCAGCAGCTTAGAGGCAGGGTTTCACGAGCAGTACTTC. Translated: CASSLEAGFHEQYF. The genes are TRBV7-6 and TRBJ2-7; TRBD1 is a possible D gene (5 bases). The CDR3 runs 14 residues. V lost 1 base to trimming and J lost 5 bases, with 12 bases between them. CDR1 is SGHVS, CDR2 FNYEAQ, per germline.

The chain links TRBV6-1 to TRBJ1-1, with 8 positions matching TRBD1. There are 14 residues in the CDR3. V shed 5 bases and J 3 bases; nucleotides not matched to a gene: 5. CDR1 is MNHNS and CDR2 is SASEGT in the germline V gene. The CDR3 reads CASSLSGGDTEAFF. DNA for the CDR3: TGTGCCAGCAGTCTTTCAGGGGGCGACACTGAAGCTTTCTTT.

The J gene is TRBJ2-7, the V gene TRBV29-1; 9 nucleotides match TRBD1. Germline CDR1 is SQVTM and CDR2 is ANQGSEA. J lost 8 bases, V lost 7 bases, and 9 bases had no gene match. The CDR3 has 12 residues. The CDR3 nucleotides are TGCAGCGCCGCGGGACAGGGAGGGAAGCAGTACTTC. It codes for CSAAGQGGKQYF.

This clonotype has ten or more counts. The rearrangement links TRBV6-5 to TRBJ2-1; TRBD2 matches at 8 bases. V was pared by 2 bases and J by 1 base, with 10 bases of the junction left unmatched. CDR3 length equals 18 residues. Per germline, CDR1 MNHEY and CDR2 SVGAGI. CDR3 sequence (DNA): TGTGCCAGCAGTTACGGCTATCGGGAGGGCCGGTCCTACAATGAGCAGTTCTTC. Residues: CASSYGYREGRSYNEQFF.

The chain has TRBV12-3 or TRBV12-4 and TRBJ2-5, with 8 nucleotides matching TRBD1. Trimming cost V 4 bases and J 2 bases; bases outside gene matches: 3. The CDR3 extends over 14 amino acids. The CDR3 DNA sequence: TGTGCCAGCAGTTGGACAGGGATACAAGAGACCCAGTACTTC. Its translation: CASSWTGIQETQYF.

This clonotype was counted only a few times. This chain links TRBV19 with TRBJ1-5; 10 bases are a match to TRBD1. The germline V gene has CDR1 LNHDA and CDR2 SQIVND (reference sequence). The CDR3 sequence is 15 residues long. V lost 4 bases, J lost 5 bases, and 5 bases stayed unmatched. The CDR3 loop is CASSRDRGFDQPQHF. The CDR3 DNA reads as TGTGCCAGTAGTAGGGACAGGGGATTCGATCAGCCCCAGCATTTT.

This clonotype was detected a few times. The chain links TRBV12-3 or TRBV12-4 to TRBJ1-3, with TRBD1 matching 7 bases. The CDR3 runs to 14 residues. V was pared by 5 bases and J by 9 bases, with 10 bases of the junction left unmatched. The CDR3 protein is CASSRSDRPGTIYF. The DNA of the CDR3 is TGTGCCAGCAGTCGGTCGGACAGGCCGGGCACCATATATTTT.